Detailed here is one TCR beta chain. Its antigen is not known. This record comes from a study of CD8+ T cells in alopecia areata. Whole-study context: Twice a day, 5 to 10 mg of oral tofacitinib was administered to treated patients.

Extracted RNA was reverse transcribed, and the resulting cDNA served as sequencing template. The table came from immunoSEQ multiplex PCR; TCRdb's copy has only in-frame clones and leaves some out. Of 150,000 to 200,000 clones in the sample, just over 65% were seen once. Study conclusions and caveats: Normal-skin resident alphabeta T cells also appear among scalp sample sequences. Lesional scalp exceeded normal scalp in clonality, especially in alopecia totalis/universalis.

V trimming: 2 bases; J trimming: 5 bases; junction bases outside the gene matches: 16. Germline values: CDR1 SQVTM, CDR2 ANQGSEA. The CDR3 covers 17 residues. This chain uses TRBV29-1 with TRBJ2-3; the match to TRBD1 covers 7 bases. Sample: CD8+ T cells sorted from blood, taken at week 0. This receptor was taken from a human donor with alopecia areata. CDR3 residues: CSVESGLGRGPRDTQYF. In DNA, the CDR3 is TGCAGCGTTGAATCCGGGCTCGGAAGGGGGCCAAGAGATACGCAGTATTTT.